The T cell receptor beta chain described here comes from a study of response to subunit inactivated influenza vaccine. This clonotype was counted a few times. Its antigen is undetermined. CDR1 SGHTA and CDR2 FQGNSA come from the germline V gene. V lost 7 bases and J lost 5; bases outside the gene matches: 11. The CDR3 has 14 residues. MiXCR, run by TCRdb on the RT-PCR reads, gives a single entry per CDR3 protein. The repertoire includes under 550,000 distinct CDR3 sequences, 6.5% to 8% of them detected once, and around 13% sits in the top ten. General study points: Authors proposed each seasonal influenza vaccination draws in few new T cells.

This TCR was recovered from a man aged 45-69 years who received an inactivated influenza vaccine. The sample consisted of PBMCs from blood, taken around 25 months after vaccination. The V and J genes are TRBV7-2 and TRBJ2-7, with 7 bases matching TRBD2. The CDR3 here is CASNREEGINEQYF. The CDR3 coding sequence is TGTGCCAGCAACCGGGAGGAGGGGATTAACGAGCAGTACTTC. The full variable domain, in which reference TRBV7-2 and TRBJ2-7 provide the parts outside the CDR3, is GAGVSQSPSNKVTEKGKDVELRCDPISGHTALYWYRQSLGQGLEFLIYFQGNSAPDKSGLPSDRFSAERTGGSVSTLTIQRTQQEDSAVYLCASNREEGINEQYFGPGTRLTVT.